The clone carrying this T cell receptor (beta chain) showed up many times. The antigen is undetermined. Diagnosing involved the use of clinical symptoms, serum thyroxine and TRAb, thyroid ultrasound and orbital computed tomography. Between the trimmed V and J ends, which lost 6 bases and 8 bases, there was a span of 16 bases. This CDR3 has 13 amino acids. This entry comes from a study of T cells in Graves' hyperthyroidism and ophthalmopathy. Study-wide background: Peripheral blood was secured at the point of initial diagnosis, before any treatment. Whole-study findings and limits: The model's output predicted ophthalmopathy at a median of roughly 6.9 months prior to onset. From stable hyperthyroidism, ophthalmopathy was set apart by a 13 V-J model.

TCR beta CDR3 region amplification was performed from RNA transcripts. During a first-round RT-PCR of the TCR CDR3, the HTBI primer set was used. TCRdb ran MiXCR on the multiplex PCR reads and lists one entry per CDR3 protein. This sample yields 300,000 to 400,000 distinct CDR3 sequences, of which less than 20% are seen a single time; 40% belongs to the top ten. The receptor comes from a man aged 18 to 30 with Graves' ophthalmopathy. V and J are TRBV12-3 or TRBV12-4 and TRBJ1-2; D unclear. Sequencing was performed on blood. The CDR3 nucleotides read TGTGCCAGCAGCCTTTTCCCTCTTTTAGGCTACACCTTC. Protein product: CASSLFPLLGYTF.